The 19 T cell receptor beta chains reported below all come from one sample, sequenced in a study of siplizumab effects on memory and regulatory T cells. Profiled with immunoSEQ multiplex PCR; TCRdb holds only in-frame clones, not every one. The sample has over 85,000 clones, over 85% seen once. The sequenced material came from CD8+ T cells sorted from blood. The receptors were gathered from a human donor in good health.

The rearrangement uses TRBV15 and TRBJ2-1, with 14 bases identical to TRBD2. V lost 5 bases, J lost 5 bases, and 5 bases stayed unmatched. The CDR3 is made up of 16 amino acids. In germline, CDR1 is LNHNV, CDR2 YYDKDF (reference sequence). DNA of the CDR3: TGTGCCACCAGCCCCCGGACTAGCGGGGGGAACAATGAGCAGTTCTTC. Its protein product is CATSPRTSGGNNEQFF.

The table lists this clone with a count of one. The chain links TRBV27 to TRBJ1-2; no clear D. The V end lost 6 bases, the J end lost 0 bases, and 14 bases lay between the germline ends. The germline V gene has CDR1 MNHEY and CDR2 SMNVEV (reference sequence). The CDR3 length is 15 residues. CDR3 amino acids: CASRPSPGTNYGYTF. The CDR3 nucleotides are TGTGCCAGCAGACCCTCGCCGGGTACTAACTATGGCTACACCTTC.

The chain employs TRBV30 and TRBJ1-2; 10 nucleotides align to TRBD1. V shed 2 bases, J shed 6 bases, and the junction held 6 bases outside the gene matches. Germline values: CDR1 GTSNPN, CDR2 SVGIG (reference sequence). The CDR3 runs to 14 residues. CDR3 sequence (DNA): TGTGCCTGGAGTTGGGGACAGGGGATAGATGGCTACACCTTC. This encodes CAWSWGQGIDGYTF. Combining the CDR3 with reference TRBV30 and TRBJ1-2 gives the whole variable domain SQTIHQWPATLVQPVGSPLSLECTVEGTSNPNLYWYRQAAGRGLQLLFYSVGIGQISSEVPQNLSASRPQDRQFILSSKKLLLSDSGFYLCAWSWGQGIDGYTFGSGTRLTVV.

V is TRBV4-3 and J is TRBJ1-5; D might be TRBD1 (6 bases). CDR1 and CDR2 (germline): LGHNA, YSLEER. This CDR3 region has 15 residues. V was trimmed by 4 bases and J by 4 bases, leaving 14 bases between them. For the CDR3, the DNA is TGCGCCAGCAGCCCGGGGGGTCAGGGGAATCAGCCCCAGCATTTT. This codes for CASSPGGQGNQPQHF.

The CDR3 sequence: CASSGGDTDTQYF. The CDR3 nucleotides are TGTGCCAGCAGTGGGGGAGACACAGATACGCAGTATTTT. The V call is TRBV6-6, the J call TRBJ2-3; the D gene could be TRBD1 or TRBD2 (5 bases each). V lost 5 bases, J lost 2 bases, and 8 bases lay in between. Germline lookup yields CDR1 MNHNY and CDR2 SVGAGI (reference sequence). CDR3 length: 13 amino acids.

The V call is TRBV9, the J call TRBJ2-7, with D unclear. The germline gives CDR1 SGDLS, CDR2 YYNGEE. V was pared by 3 bases and J by 2 bases, with 9 bases between. The CDR3 sequence is 13 residues long. The CDR3 DNA is TGTGCCAGCAGCGGAAATGGGCCCTACGAGCAGTACTTC. Protein sequence: CASSGNGPYEQYF.

The rearrangement links TRBV7-8 to TRBJ2-2, with a possible D match to TRBD2 (6 bases). Germline-derived CDR1 and CDR2 are SGHVS and FQNEAQ. The CDR3 length is 17 residues. Trimming took 0 bases from V and 1 from J, leaving 12 bases between them. The CDR3 region has the DNA TGTGCCAGCAGCTTAGCGGAATCCGGGGGGAACACCGGGGAGCTGTTTTTT. This codes for CASSLAESGGNTGELFF.

The chain is built from TRBV2 and TRBJ1-5, with 7 bases matching TRBD1. Germline loops: CDR1 SNHLY, CDR2 FYNNEI. The CDR3 spans 17 residues. Trimming took 3 bases from V and 6 from J; bases not matched to a gene: 14. The CDR3, as DNA: TGTGCCAGCAGTGACCCCGGGGAGGGGGCATCATCTCAGCCCCAGCATTTT. This sequence encodes CASSDPGEGASSQPQHF.

The chain carries TRBV4-2 and TRBJ2-1; 10 nucleotides align to TRBD2. Germline trimming cut 4 bases from V and 8 bases from J; bases unmatched to any gene: 8. CDR3 length: 15 residues. The germline CDR1 and CDR2 sequences are LGHNA and YNFKEQ. The DNA for the CDR3 is TGTGCCAGCAGCCTTTCCGGGACTAGCGTCGATGAGCAGTTCTTC. The encoded protein is CASSLSGTSVDEQFF.

J is TRBJ1-1 and V is TRBV5-5; D ambiguous. Per germline, CDR1 SGHKS and CDR2 YYEKEE (reference sequence). The CDR3 sequence is 15 residues long. Trimming shortened V by 4 bases and J by 5 bases, and 18 bases separated the two germline ends. DNA for the CDR3: TGTGCCAGCAGCCTACTTAGACTTAGCGAAACTGAAGCTTTCTTT. It codes for CASSLLRLSETEAFF.

The V gene is TRBV7-9, the J gene TRBJ2-7; D gene ambiguous. V dropped 5 bases and J dropped 0 bases, with 14 bases sitting between them. Per the germline V gene, CDR1 is SEHNR and CDR2 is FQNEAQ (reference sequence). The CDR3 covers 15 residues. The DNA for the CDR3 is TGTGCCAGCAGCATTGAGGAAACGGACTCCTACGAGCAGTACTTC. Translated, it gives CASSIEETDSYEQYF.

The V call is TRBV7-9, the J call TRBJ1-2, with D maybe TRBD1 (6 bases). Per the germline V gene, CDR1 is SEHNR and CDR2 is FQNEAQ (reference sequence). V lost 5 bases to trimming and J lost 3 bases, with 13 bases between them. The CDR3 runs to 14 residues. Here the CDR3 DNA reads TGTGCCAGCAGCCCAGAGGCAGGGGACTATGGCTACACCTTC. Residues: CASSPEAGDYGYTF.

The chain combines TRBV2 with TRBJ1-1, with D maybe TRBD1 (6 bases). The CDR3 length is 14 residues. V was clipped by 4 bases and J by 5 bases, with 14 bases between them. Germline values: CDR1 SNHLY, CDR2 FYNNEI. This CDR3 reads CASSVGGPGTEAFF. Here the CDR3 DNA reads TGTGCCAGCAGTGTAGGGGGGCCGGGGACTGAAGCTTTCTTT.

The V gene is TRBV15, the J gene TRBJ2-5, with 10 bases fitting TRBD1. The better agreement between TRBJ2-7 and the DNA end casts doubt on the J call. This CDR3 region has 16 residues. Germline CDR1 and CDR2: LNHNV and YYDKDF (reference sequence). This chain's CDR3 is CATSPWDRGSSYEQYF. For the CDR3, the DNA is TGTGCCACCAGCCCCTGGGACAGGGGTAGCTCCTACGAGCAGTACTTC.

V is TRBV4-2 and J is TRBJ1-6; D is ambiguous. This CDR3 contains 15 residues. V was pared by 0 bases and J by 6 bases, with 9 bases between. Germline V lookup: CDR1 LGHNA, CDR2 YNFKEQ. The CDR3 is CASSQDGSTNSPLHF. In DNA, the CDR3 is TGTGCCAGCAGCCAAGACGGCAGTACTAATTCACCCCTCCACTTT.

The J gene is TRBJ2-7, the V gene TRBV11-3; no clear D gene. This CDR3 is 13 amino acids long. Trimming removed 5 bases at V and 5 bases at J, with 13 bases between. Germline V gene data show CDR1 as SGHNT and CDR2 as YENEEA. As DNA, the CDR3 is TGTGCCAGCAGCGAGAGGCGTTCACACGAGCAGTACTTC. Its translation: CASSERRSHEQYF. Based on the CDR3 plus reference TRBV11-3 and TRBJ2-7, the full variable domain is EAGVVQSPRYKIIEKKQPVAFWCNPISGHNTLYWYLQNLGQGPELLIRYENEEAVDDSQLPKDRFSAERLKGVDSTLKIQPAELGDSAVYLCASSERRSHEQYFGPGTRLTVT.

CDR3 in amino acids: CASSLDQRGDTEAFF. DNA of the CDR3: TGTGCCAGCAGCTTAGATCAGCGGGGGGACACTGAAGCTTTCTTT. This chain links TRBV11-3 with TRBJ1-1, with D maybe TRBD1 (5 bases). V shed 0 bases and J shed 3 bases, with 11 bases lying between them. Looked up from germline, CDR1 is SGHNT and CDR2 is YENEEA. The CDR3 is 15 residues long.

The V call is TRBV4-2, the J call TRBJ1-1; D is perhaps TRBD1 (5 bases). Trimming removed 1 base at V and 4 bases at J, with 22 bases between. CDR3 length equals 18 residues. The germline gives CDR1 LGHNA, CDR2 YNFKEQ. The CDR3 loop reads CASSQATSWEGPITEAFF. CDR3 nucleotide sequence: TGTGCCAGCAGCCAAGCGACAAGCTGGGAGGGGCCTATCACTGAAGCTTTCTTT.

This rearrangement joins TRBV7-8 to TRBJ2-5, with 7 bases lining up with TRBD2. The V segment lost 2 bases and the J segment 2 bases; nucleotides outside the gene matches: 11. The CDR3 length is 17 residues. Germline V gene sequence: CDR1 SGHVS, CDR2 FQNEAQ. The CDR3, as DNA: TGTGCCAGCAGCTTACCTAGGACTCTAGCGGATCAAGAGACCCAGTACTTC. Translated, it gives CASSLPRTLADQETQYF.